These T cell receptor beta chains were read from a single sample in a study of blood T cell repertoires in COVID-19. Only in-frame clones appear in the TCRdb table, and some are missing; sequencing was by immunoSEQ multiplex PCR. This table has more than 85,000 clones, approximately 90% appearing once. The sequencing input was peripheral blood. These TCRs come from a woman older than 75 with acute or convalescent COVID-19. Each CDR3 is given with its conserved first and last residue. Each record gives: J gene, clone size, V gene, D gene, CDR3 protein, CDR3 DNA. D genes are given only for firm matches. For some rows the clone size is stated as once, few or many, or as a class when expanded; others skip it.

TRBJ1-1	-	TRBV25-1	-	CASSEFGGLGNTEAFF	TGTGCCAGCAGTGAATTCGGGGGGCTTGGGAACACTGAAGCTTTCTTT
TRBJ1-5	few	TRBV2	TRBD1	CATRQGMSNQPQHF	TGTGCCACCAGACAGGGGATGAGCAATCAGCCCCAGCATTTT
TRBJ2-3	-	TRBV6-5	-	CASGPMGTDTQYF	TGTGCCAGCGGTCCTATGGGCACAGATACGCAGTATTTT
TRBJ2-7	-	TRBV6-2/TRBV6-3	TRBD2	CASSYKINGTSGSFYEQYF	TGTGCCAGCAGTTACAAAATTAACGGGACTAGCGGGAGTTTTTACGAGCAGTACTTC
TRBJ1-2	-	TRBV4-1	TRBD1	CASSQETGVYGYTF	TGCGCCAGCAGTCAGGAGACAGGGGTTTATGGCTACACCTTC
TRBJ2-7	-	TRBV4-3	TRBD2	CASSQDRTSGHYEQYF	TGCGCCAGCAGCCAAGATCGAACTAGCGGGCACTACGAGCAGTACTTC
TRBJ1-2	-	TRBV25-1	-	CASSQSYYGYTF	TGTGCCAGCAGCCAAAGCTACTATGGCTACACCTTC
TRBJ2-7	-	TRBV5-5	TRBD1	CASSARDRGRQEQYF	TGTGCCAGCAGCGCTCGGGACAGGGGGCGGCAAGAGCAGTACTTC
TRBJ1-2	-	TRBV6-5	-	CASKGGRTIYGYTF	TGTGCCAGCAAAGGGGGACGGACGATATATGGCTACACCTTC
TRBJ1-2	once	TRBV27	TRBD1	CASSLTGGAYGYTF	TGTGCCAGCAGTTTAACAGGGGGCGCGTATGGCTACACCTTC
TRBJ1-3	-	TRBV6-1	-	CASSEDLGHRSGNTIYF	TGTGCCAGCAGTGAAGACTTGGGACACCGCTCTGGAAACACCATATATTTT
TRBJ2-1	-	TRBV7-7	-	CASSPVGGSYNEQFF	TGTGCTAGCAGCCCCGTGGGGGGTTCTTACAATGAGCAGTTCTTC
TRBJ2-7	-	TRBV2	-	CASGLQLGNEQYF	TGTGCCAGCGGCCTACAATTGGGCAACGAGCAGTACTTC
TRBJ1-3	-	TRBV6-5	-	CASSWTANSGNTIYF	TGTGCCAGCAGCTGGACAGCCAACTCTGGAAACACCATATATTTT
TRBJ1-2	-	TRBV19	-	CASSIAPILGSYGYTF	TGTGCCAGTAGTATAGCTCCGATATTAGGGAGCTATGGCTACACCTTC
TRBJ2-7	-	TRBV27	-	CASSLRQPYEQYF	TGTGCCAGCAGTTTAAGACAGCCTTACGAGCAGTACTTC